This T cell receptor beta chain was recorded in a study of CD8 T cells in Susac syndrome. The CDR3 extends over 15 amino acids. Trimming cost V 5 bases and J 5 bases, with 18 bases left between them. Random hexamers primed reverse transcription of roughly 0.45 to 1 ug RNA. TCRdb re-derived calls from the immunoSEQ multiplex PCR reads in MiXCR, one entry per CDR3 protein. The data show 130,000 to 150,000 distinct CDR3 sequences, approximately 94% seen once. The receptor's source is a human donor with Susac syndrome. Sequenced input: CD4+ T cells from PBMCs. V gene TRBV12-3 or TRBV12-4 combines with J gene TRBJ1-1; D is perhaps TRBD1 (6 bases). This CDR3 is CASSQIGQWRTEAFF. The CDR3 nucleotides are TGTGCCAGCAGTCAGATAGGACAGTGGCGGACTGAAGCTTTCTTT.